This T cell receptor beta chain was captured in a study of somatic mutations in cytotoxic T cells in rheumatoid arthritis. Trimming stripped 5 bases from V and 2 bases from J, with 4 bases between. The CDR3 spans 12 residues. Germline V CDR1 and CDR2: LNHDA, SQIVND (reference sequence). The table came from immunoSEQ multiplex PCR; TCRdb's copy has only in-frame clones and leaves some out. This repertoire shows tens of thousands of clones, 75% to 80% found once; its top ten account for roughly 10%. The sequencing input was CD8+ T cells sorted from blood. V gene TRBV19 combines with J gene TRBJ2-1; D unresolved. The source is an adult with rheumatoid arthritis. The CDR3 is CASSLAYNEQFF. For the CDR3, the DNA is TGTGCCAGTAGTCTAGCCTACAATGAGCAGTTCTTC. Looking up the rest from reference TRBV19 and TRBJ2-1 gives the full variable domain: DGGITQSPKYLFRKEGQNVTLSCEQNLNHDAMYWYRQDPGQGLRLIYYSQIVNDFQKGDIAEGYSVSREKKESFPLTVTSAQKNPTAFYLCASSLAYNEQFFGPGTRLTVL.